This T cell receptor delta chain was captured in a study of gamma-delta chains in newborns, infants, children. Looking at the study overall: Innate gammadelta T cells reportedly expand polyclonally right after birth, driven by microbial exposure, per the title.

On this clone: TCRdb has a much larger clone's protein, which differs at residue 14 from the translation of this DNA, likely because of a read error; what is shown is the protein translated from the DNA.

Germline V lookup: CDR1 GEAIGNYY, CDR2 EKD. The CDR3 totals 19 residues. TCRdb reanalysed the reads via CATT. The profile covers 3,000 to 4,500 delta-chain clones, with 0.64% appearing a single time and more than 12% taken by the ten largest. This receptor was obtained from a child who was a newborn, infant or young child, either healthy, febrile or measles-vaccinated (not recorded which). The sequencing sample was made of blood. The chain has TRDV2 and TRDJ3; TRDD3 agrees at 9 bases. DNA of the CDR3: TGTGCCTGTGACAACTGGGGGACGTTCAGCTCCTGGGACGCCCGACAGATGTTTTTC. It is translated as CACDNWGTFSSWDARQMFF.